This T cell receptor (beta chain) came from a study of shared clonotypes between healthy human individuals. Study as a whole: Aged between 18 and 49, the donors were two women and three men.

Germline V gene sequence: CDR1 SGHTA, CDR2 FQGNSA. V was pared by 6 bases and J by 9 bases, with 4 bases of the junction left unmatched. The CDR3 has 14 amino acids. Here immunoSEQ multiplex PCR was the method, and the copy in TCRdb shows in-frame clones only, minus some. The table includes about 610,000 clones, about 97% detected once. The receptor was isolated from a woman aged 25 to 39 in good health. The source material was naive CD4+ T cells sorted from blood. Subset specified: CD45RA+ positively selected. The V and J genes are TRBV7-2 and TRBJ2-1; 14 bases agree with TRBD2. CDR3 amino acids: CASRGTSGSSEQFF. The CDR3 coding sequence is TGTGCCAGCAGGGGGACTAGCGGGAGCAGTGAGCAGTTCTTC.